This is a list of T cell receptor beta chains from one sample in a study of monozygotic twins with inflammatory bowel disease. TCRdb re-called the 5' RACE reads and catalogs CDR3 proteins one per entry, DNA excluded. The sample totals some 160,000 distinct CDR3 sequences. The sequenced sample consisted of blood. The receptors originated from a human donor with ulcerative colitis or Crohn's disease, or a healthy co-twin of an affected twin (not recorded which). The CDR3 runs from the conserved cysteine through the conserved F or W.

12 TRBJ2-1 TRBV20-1 CSASDNPREQFF
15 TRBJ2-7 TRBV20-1 CSARDWGGSSDEQYF
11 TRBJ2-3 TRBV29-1 CSVQRGDTQYF
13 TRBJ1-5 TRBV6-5 CASSYRLRQPQHF
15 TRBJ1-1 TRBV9 CASSVNGGRNTEAFF
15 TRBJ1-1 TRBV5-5 CASSLIAGKSTEAFF
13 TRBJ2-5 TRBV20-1 CSARGSERETQYF
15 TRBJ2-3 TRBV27 CASSLSYPRTSTQYF
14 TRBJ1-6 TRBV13 CASSDRGEGSPLHF
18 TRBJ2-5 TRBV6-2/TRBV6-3 CASSQSPGEKGSQETQYF
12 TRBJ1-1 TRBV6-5 CASSPGYTEAFF
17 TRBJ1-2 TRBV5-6 CASSLYFVDRRNYGYTF
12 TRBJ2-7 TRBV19 CASSTPGGTQYF
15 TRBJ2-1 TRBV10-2 CASSEWGAFYNEQFF
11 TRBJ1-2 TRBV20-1 CSANRDHGYTF
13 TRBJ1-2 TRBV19 CASLEGSNYGYTF
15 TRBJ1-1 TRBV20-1 CSAHTGGRMNTEAFF
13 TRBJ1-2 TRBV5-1 CASRGTTNYGYTF
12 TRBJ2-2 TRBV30 CGIHRDTGELFF
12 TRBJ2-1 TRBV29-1 CSVGPSSGEQFF
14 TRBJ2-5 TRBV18 CASSPIRVGETQYF
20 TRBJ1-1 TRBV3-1 CASSQVRLRLLRWGGTEAFF
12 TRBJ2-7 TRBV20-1 CSARDPSYEQYF
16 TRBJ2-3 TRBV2 CASRSRTVSSTDTQYF
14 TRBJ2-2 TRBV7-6 CASSLVALTGELFF
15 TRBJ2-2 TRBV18 CASSPARAFTGELFF
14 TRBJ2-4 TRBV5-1 CASSPGQGVHIQYF
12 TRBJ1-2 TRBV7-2 CASSLFHYGYTF
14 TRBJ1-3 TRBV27 CASRTGAGGNTIYF
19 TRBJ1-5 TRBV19 CASRNSRAAGTGSNQPQHF
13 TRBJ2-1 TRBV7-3 CASSRGTHNEQFF
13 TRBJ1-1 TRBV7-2 CASSLGWNTEAFF